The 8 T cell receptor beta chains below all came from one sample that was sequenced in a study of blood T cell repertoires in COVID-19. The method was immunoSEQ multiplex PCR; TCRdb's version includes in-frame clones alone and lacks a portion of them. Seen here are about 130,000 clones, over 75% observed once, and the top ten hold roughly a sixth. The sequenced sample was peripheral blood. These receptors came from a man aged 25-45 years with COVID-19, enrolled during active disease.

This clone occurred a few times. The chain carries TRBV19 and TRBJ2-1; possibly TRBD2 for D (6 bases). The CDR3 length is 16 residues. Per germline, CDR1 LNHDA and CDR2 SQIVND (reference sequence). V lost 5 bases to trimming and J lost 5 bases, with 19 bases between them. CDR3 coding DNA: TGTGCCAGTAGTCCCCCTAGCGAAATGGGGGACAATGAGCAGTTCTTC. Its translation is CASSPPSEMGDNEQFF.

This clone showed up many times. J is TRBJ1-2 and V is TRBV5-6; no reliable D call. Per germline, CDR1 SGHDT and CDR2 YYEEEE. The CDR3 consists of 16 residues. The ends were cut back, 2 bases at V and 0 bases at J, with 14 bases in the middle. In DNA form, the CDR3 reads TGTGCCAGCAGCTTCCCGCCGGGAAGGCCTAACTATGGCTACACCTTC. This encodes CASSFPPGRPNYGYTF.

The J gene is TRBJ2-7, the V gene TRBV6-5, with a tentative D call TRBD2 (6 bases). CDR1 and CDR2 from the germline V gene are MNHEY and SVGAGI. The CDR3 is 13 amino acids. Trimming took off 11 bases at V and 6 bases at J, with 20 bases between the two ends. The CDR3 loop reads CASKAGPVREQYF. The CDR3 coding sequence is TGTGCCTCAAAAGCGGGTCCAGTCCGCGAGCAGTACTTC.

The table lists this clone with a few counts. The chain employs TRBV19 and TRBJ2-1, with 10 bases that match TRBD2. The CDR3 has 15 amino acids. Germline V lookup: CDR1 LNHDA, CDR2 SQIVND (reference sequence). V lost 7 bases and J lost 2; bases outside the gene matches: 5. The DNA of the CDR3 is TGTGCCAGTATTAGCGGGAGGCGACCCTACAATGAGCAGTTCTTC. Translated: CASISGRRPYNEQFF.

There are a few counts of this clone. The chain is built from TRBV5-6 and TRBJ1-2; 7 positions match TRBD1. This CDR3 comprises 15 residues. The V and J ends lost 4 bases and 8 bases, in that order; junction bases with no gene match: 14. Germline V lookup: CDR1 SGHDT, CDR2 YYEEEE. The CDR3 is CASSTGTAKTAGYTF. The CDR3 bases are TGTGCCAGCAGCACAGGGACAGCGAAGACTGCGGGCTACACCTTC.

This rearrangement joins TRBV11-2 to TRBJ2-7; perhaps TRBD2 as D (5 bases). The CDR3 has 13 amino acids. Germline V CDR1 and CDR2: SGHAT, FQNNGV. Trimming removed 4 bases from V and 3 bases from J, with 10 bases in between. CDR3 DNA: TGTGCCAGCAGCTCCTGGACTGTCTACGAGCAGTACTTC. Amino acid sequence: CASSSWTVYEQYF.

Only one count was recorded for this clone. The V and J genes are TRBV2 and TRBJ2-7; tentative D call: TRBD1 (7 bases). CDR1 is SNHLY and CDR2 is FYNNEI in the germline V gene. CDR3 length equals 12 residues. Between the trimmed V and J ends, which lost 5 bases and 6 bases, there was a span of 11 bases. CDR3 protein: CASSRQGGEQYF. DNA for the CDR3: TGTGCCAGCAGTCGACAGGGAGGCGAGCAGTACTTC.

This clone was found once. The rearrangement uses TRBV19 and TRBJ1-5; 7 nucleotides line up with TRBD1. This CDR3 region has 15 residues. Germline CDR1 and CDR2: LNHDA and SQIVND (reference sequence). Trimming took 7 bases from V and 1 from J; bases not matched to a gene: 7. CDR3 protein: CASTPSGGSNQPQHF. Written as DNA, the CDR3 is TGTGCCAGTACGCCGTCAGGGGGAAGCAATCAGCCCCAGCATTTT.